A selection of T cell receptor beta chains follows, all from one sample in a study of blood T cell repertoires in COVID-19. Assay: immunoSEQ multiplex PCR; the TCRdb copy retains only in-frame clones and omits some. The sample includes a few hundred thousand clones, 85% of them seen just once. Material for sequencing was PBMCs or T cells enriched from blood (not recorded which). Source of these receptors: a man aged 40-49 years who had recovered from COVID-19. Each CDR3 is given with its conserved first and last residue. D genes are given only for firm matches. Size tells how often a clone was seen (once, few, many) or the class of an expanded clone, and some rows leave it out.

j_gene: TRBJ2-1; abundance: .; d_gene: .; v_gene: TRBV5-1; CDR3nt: TGCGCCAGCAGCCCGGGACTGAATAATGAGCAGTTCTTC; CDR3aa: CASSPGLNNEQFF
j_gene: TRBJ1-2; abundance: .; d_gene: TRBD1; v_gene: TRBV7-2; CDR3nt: TGTGCCAGCAGCCCGACAGGGGACGGCTACACCTTC; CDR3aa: CASSPTGDGYTF
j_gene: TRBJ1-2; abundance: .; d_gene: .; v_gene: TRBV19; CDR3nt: TGTGCCAGTAGTCCACAGGTCTACTATGGCTACACCTTC; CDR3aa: CASSPQVYYGYTF
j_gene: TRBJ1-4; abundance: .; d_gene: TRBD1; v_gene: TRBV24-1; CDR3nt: TGTGCCACCAGTGATAAGGGGGCGGCTAATGAAAAACTGTTTTTT; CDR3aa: CATSDKGAANEKLFF
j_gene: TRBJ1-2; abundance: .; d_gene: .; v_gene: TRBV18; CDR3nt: TGTGCCAGCTCACCACGAATAGGGGATGGCTACACCTTC; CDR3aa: CASSPRIGDGYTF
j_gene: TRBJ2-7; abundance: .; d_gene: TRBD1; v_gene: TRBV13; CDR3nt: TGTGCCAGCAGCTCGACAGGGGGTACCTACGAGCAGTACTTC; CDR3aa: CASSSTGGTYEQYF
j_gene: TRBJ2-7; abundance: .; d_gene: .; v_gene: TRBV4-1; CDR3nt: TGCGCCAGCAGCCAAATACAGGGTTCTTCCTACGAGCAGTACTTC; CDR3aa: CASSQIQGSSYEQYF
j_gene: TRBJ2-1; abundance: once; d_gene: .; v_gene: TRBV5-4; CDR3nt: TGTGCCAGCAGCTTGGGTGGTGGGGCTCTAGATGAGCAGTTCTTC; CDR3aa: CASSLGGGALDEQFF
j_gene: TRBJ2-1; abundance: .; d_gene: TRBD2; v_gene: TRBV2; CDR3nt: TGTGCCAGCAGAAGGGGTAGCGGGAGCTCCTACAATGAGCAGTTCTTC; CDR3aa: CASRRGSGSSYNEQFF
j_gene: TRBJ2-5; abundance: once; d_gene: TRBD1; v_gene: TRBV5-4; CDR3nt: TGTGCCAGCAGCCCACGGACAGGAGCTATCTCCCAAGAGACCCAGTACTTC; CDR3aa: CASSPRTGAISQETQYF
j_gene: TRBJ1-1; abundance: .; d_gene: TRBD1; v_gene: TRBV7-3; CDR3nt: TGTGCCAGCAGCTTAATGGGACAGGGCACTGAAGCTTTCTTT; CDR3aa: CASSLMGQGTEAFF
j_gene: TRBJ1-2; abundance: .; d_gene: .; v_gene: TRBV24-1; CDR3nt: TGTGCCACCAGTGATTCAGGGAATGGCTACACCTTC; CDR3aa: CATSDSGNGYTF
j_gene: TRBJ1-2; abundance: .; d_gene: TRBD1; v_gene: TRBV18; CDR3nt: TGTGCCAGCTCACCACCCGGGACAGGGGCTAACTATGGCTACACCTTC; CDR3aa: CASSPPGTGANYGYTF
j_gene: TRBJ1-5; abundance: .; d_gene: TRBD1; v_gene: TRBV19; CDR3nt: TGTGCCAGTAGTTATATGTTGACAGGGGGCGAAAGCAATCAGCCCCAGCATTTT; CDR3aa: CASSYMLTGGESNQPQHF